The 19 T cell receptor beta chains presented below share a single source sample, sequenced in a study of vaccination effects on CD4 cells after COVID-19. Profiling relied on immunoSEQ multiplex PCR, and the TCRdb table lists in-frame clones only, not all of them. The sample shows around 30,000 clones, 69% of them seen only once. CD4+ T cells specific for antigen were expanded with viral peptide pools by the ViraFEST assay before sequencing. Cells that had been cultured for nine to eleven days were the source of isolated CD4+ T cells. PCR-confirmed SARS-CoV-2 infection occurred in the person between March and December 2020. These receptors' antigens are unknown. The material was CD4+ T cells from PBMCs cultured with SARS-CoV-2 spike peptides, obtained before COVID-19 vaccination. These TCRs come from a human donor who had a prior SARS-CoV-2 infection.

The count of this clone is one. J is TRBJ2-5 and V is TRBV5-1, with D possibly being TRBD1 or TRBD2 (6 bases each). This CDR3 contains 14 residues. The V gene's germline CDR1 is SGHRS and CDR2 YFSETQ. The ends were cut back, 2 bases at V and 5 bases at J, with 13 bases in the middle. Written as DNA, the CDR3 is TGCGCCAGCAGCTTACCCGGGGGCGCGGAGACCCAGTACTTC. It is translated as CASSLPGGAETQYF.

The chain recombines TRBV19 with TRBJ2-7; 15 bases are a match to TRBD2. From germline, CDR1 is LNHDA and CDR2 SQIVND (reference sequence). The trim removed 4 bases at V and 9 bases at J, leaving 4 bases unmatched. The CDR3 covers 14 residues. The CDR3 loop is CASSRGLAGGVQYF. Written as DNA, the CDR3 is TGTGCCAGTAGTAGGGGACTAGCGGGAGGAGTGCAGTACTTC. Using reference TRBV19 and TRBJ2-7 for the parts outside the CDR3, the full variable domain is DGGITQSPKYLFRKEGQNVTLSCEQNLNHDAMYWYRQDPGQGLRLIYYSQIVNDFQKGDIAEGYSVSREKKESFPLTVTSAQKNPTAFYLCASSRGLAGGVQYFGPGTRLTVT.

V gene TRBV20-1 combines with J gene TRBJ2-1; D possibly corresponds to TRBD2 (6 bases). The CDR3 spans 11 residues. Germline values: CDR1 DFQATT, CDR2 SNEGSKA (reference sequence). The V end was cut by 7 bases, the J end by 5 bases, with 9 bases between. In DNA form, the CDR3 reads TGCAGTGGCGGCGGGAACAATGAGCAGTTCTTC. The encoded protein is CSGGGNNEQFF.

The CDR3 nucleotides are TGTGCCAGCAGCTTAACGAGAGGAAACACCATATATTTT. It translates to CASSLTRGNTIYF. The rearrangement joins TRBV7-2 to TRBJ1-3; no firm D call. Trimming left V 2 bases short and J 4 bases short, with 6 bases between. This CDR3 region has 13 residues. In germline, CDR1 is SGHTA, CDR2 FQGNSA.

This chain joins TRBV6-5 and TRBJ1-4; TRBD1 is a possible D gene (6 bases). The CDR3 extends over 11 amino acids. Trimming left V 6 bases short and J 7 bases short, with 6 bases between. Germline loops: CDR1 MNHEY, CDR2 SVGAGI. The CDR3 DNA is TGTGCCAGCAGACAGGGTGAAAAACTGTTTTTT. It codes for CASRQGEKLFF.

The chain joins TRBV5-1 to TRBJ2-6, with D hard to call. The germline gives CDR1 SGHRS, CDR2 YFSETQ. Trimming shortened V by 4 bases and J by 0 bases, and 8 bases separated the two germline ends. This CDR3 is 15 amino acids long. The CDR3 DNA reads as TGCGCCAGCAGCGACGAGGCCTCTGGGGCCAACGTCCTGACTTTC. Its translation: CASSDEASGANVLTF. Supplemented by reference TRBV5-1 and TRBJ2-6, the full variable domain reads KAGVTQTPRYLIKTRGQQVTLSCSPISGHRSVSWYQQTPGQGLQFLFEYFSETQRNKGNFPGRFSGRQFSNSRSEMNVSTLELGDSALYLCASSDEASGANVLTFGAGSRLTVL.

The sample holds one count of this clone. J is TRBJ1-5 and V is TRBV6-6; 10 bases are a match to TRBD1. The V segment lost 7 bases and the J segment 5 bases; nucleotides outside the gene matches: 5. The CDR3 is made up of 14 amino acids. Germline assignment: CDR1 MNHNY and CDR2 SVGAGI (reference sequence). The CDR3 DNA follows: TGTGCCAGCAACCGGGGACAGGGGTATCAGCCCCAGCATTTT. Protein product: CASNRGQGYQPQHF.

The gene calls are TRBV7-2 and TRBJ2-5; no firm D call. V lost 5 bases, J lost 2 bases, and 18 bases lay in between. The CDR3 has 16 amino acids. Germline V gene data show CDR1 as SGHTA and CDR2 as FQGNSA. CDR3: CASSPLRAELQETQYF. The CDR3 DNA sequence: TGTGCCAGCAGCCCCCTCCGGGCAGAACTTCAAGAGACCCAGTACTTC.

The chain recombines TRBV4-2 with TRBJ1-1; weak D call: TRBD1 (6 bases). CDR1 is LGHNA, CDR2 YNFKEQ, per germline. CDR3 length: 14 residues. The germline V and J ends were trimmed by 4 bases and 3 bases, with 12 bases remaining between them. CDR3 DNA sequence: TGTGCCAGCAGCCTCCCGACAGGTCACACTGAAGCTTTCTTT. It translates to CASSLPTGHTEAFF.

The chain recombines TRBV10-3 with TRBJ1-2; D uncertain. The CDR3 has 14 amino acids. Trimming stripped 3 bases from V and 4 bases from J, with 12 bases between. Germline V gene data show CDR1 as ENHRY and CDR2 as SYGVKD. The CDR3: CAISDGAFGYGYTF. In DNA form, the CDR3 reads TGTGCCATCAGTGATGGCGCTTTTGGCTATGGCTACACCTTC.

This clone has only one observation. This chain joins TRBV6-5 and TRBJ2-3; D perhaps matches TRBD2 (6 bases). The CDR3 runs to 16 residues. Germline V lookup: CDR1 MNHEY, CDR2 SVGAGI. V was clipped by 0 bases and J by 0 bases, with 10 bases between them. The CDR3 nucleotides read TGTGCCAGCAGTTACTCTAGCGGAGTTAGCACAGATACGCAGTATTTT. Its translation is CASSYSSGVSTDTQYF.

The gene calls are TRBV18 and TRBJ2-5, with D uncertain. Germline CDR1 reads KGHSH; CDR2 reads LQKENI. The CDR3 length is 14 residues. Between the trimmed V and J ends, which lost 1 base and 2 bases, there was a span of 8 bases. The CDR3 DNA reads TGTGCCAGCTCACCACTCGCCGCACAAGAGACCCAGTACTTC. Translation gives CASSPLAAQETQYF.

This clone turned up a few times. The chain recombines TRBV7-2 with TRBJ2-7; D is ambiguous. CDR1 and CDR2 from the germline V gene are SGHTA and FQGNSA. This CDR3 region has 13 residues. Trimming removed 2 bases from V and 7 bases from J, with 12 bases in between. CDR3 sequence reads: CASSLFSSGEQYF. CDR3 DNA sequence: TGTGCCAGCAGCTTATTCTCCTCTGGTGAGCAGTACTTC.

The chain uses TRBV24-1 and TRBJ1-4, with D unclear. Trimming cost V 2 bases and J 0 bases, with 6 bases left between them. CDR3 size: 15 residues. The germline V gene has CDR1 KGHDR and CDR2 SFDVKD. CDR3 residues: CATSDSGATNEKLFF. CDR3 DNA: TGTGCCACCAGTGATTCAGGCGCAACTAATGAAAAACTGTTTTTT.

This clone was seen a handful of times. This chain joins TRBV18 and TRBJ2-7, with a weak D call TRBD1 (7 bases). The CDR3 is made up of 13 amino acids. Germline V gene data show CDR1 as KGHSH and CDR2 as LQKENI. Trimming removed 6 bases at V and 0 bases at J, with 9 bases between. CDR3 protein: CASSRDSSYEQYF. Here the CDR3 DNA reads TGTGCCAGCTCGCGGGACAGCTCCTACGAGCAGTACTTC.

The chain uses TRBV29-1 and TRBJ1-2, with TRBD1 identical over 8 bases. CDR1 and CDR2 (germline): SQVTM, ANQGSEA. This CDR3 is 11 amino acids long. Losses at the gene ends were 4 bases for V and 5 bases for J; bases not matched to a gene: 0. The CDR3 coding sequence is TGCAGCGTTGGACAGGGGTATGGCTACACCTTC. Amino acids: CSVGQGYGYTF.

A few counts support this clone. V usage is TRBV4-2 and J usage is TRBJ2-5; D is unclear. The CDR3 loop spans 16 amino acids. Per germline, CDR1 LGHNA and CDR2 YNFKEQ. The V end lost 1 base, the J end lost 4 bases, and 16 bases lay between the germline ends. CDR3 sequence: CASSQGSGVTSETQYF. CDR3 DNA sequence: TGTGCCAGCAGCCAAGGTAGTGGTGTGACCTCAGAGACCCAGTACTTC.

The V and J genes are TRBV5-1 and TRBJ2-6; D gene uncertain. The CDR3 runs to 15 residues. Trimming stripped 1 base from V and 3 bases from J, with 8 bases between. Germline values: CDR1 SGHRS, CDR2 YFSETQ. For the CDR3, the DNA is TGCGCCAGCAGCTTGATGGAAGGTGGGGCCAACGTCCTGACTTTC. Translating it yields CASSLMEGGANVLTF. Looking up the rest from reference TRBV5-1 and TRBJ2-6 gives the full variable domain: KAGVTQTPRYLIKTRGQQVTLSCSPISGHRSVSWYQQTPGQGLQFLFEYFSETQRNKGNFPGRFSGRQFSNSRSEMNVSTLELGDSALYLCASSLMEGGANVLTFGAGSRLTVL.

V and J are TRBV2 and TRBJ2-7; possible D gene TRBD1, 5 bases. Germline CDR1 SNHLY, CDR2 FYNNEI. This CDR3 region has 13 residues. V was shortened by 7 bases and J by 4 bases, with 14 bases between the two germline ends. The CDR3 DNA reads TGTGCCAGCAACAGGTACCTAGGGTACGAGCAGTACTTC. It translates to CASNRYLGYEQYF.